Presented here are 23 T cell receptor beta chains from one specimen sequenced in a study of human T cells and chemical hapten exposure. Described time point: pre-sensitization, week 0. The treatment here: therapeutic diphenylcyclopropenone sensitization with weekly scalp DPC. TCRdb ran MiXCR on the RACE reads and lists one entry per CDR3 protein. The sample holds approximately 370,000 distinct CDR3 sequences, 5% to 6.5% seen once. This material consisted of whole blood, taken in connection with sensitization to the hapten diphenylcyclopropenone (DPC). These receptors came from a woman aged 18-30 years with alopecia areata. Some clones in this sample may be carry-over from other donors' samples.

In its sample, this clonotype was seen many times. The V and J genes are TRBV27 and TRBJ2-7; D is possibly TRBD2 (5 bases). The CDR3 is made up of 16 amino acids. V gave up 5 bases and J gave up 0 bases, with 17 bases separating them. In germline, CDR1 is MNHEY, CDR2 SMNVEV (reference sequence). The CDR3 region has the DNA TGTGCCAGCAGTCCTGGAGGATCATCCCTCTCCTACGAGCAGTACTTC. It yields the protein CASSPGGSSLSYEQYF.

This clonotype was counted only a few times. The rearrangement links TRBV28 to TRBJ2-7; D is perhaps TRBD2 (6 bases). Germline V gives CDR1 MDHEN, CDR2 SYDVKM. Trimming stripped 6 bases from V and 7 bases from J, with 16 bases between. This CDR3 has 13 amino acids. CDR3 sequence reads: CASSLGGRMEQYF. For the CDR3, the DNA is TGTGCCAGCAGCCTGGGGGGAAGAATGGAGCAGTACTTC. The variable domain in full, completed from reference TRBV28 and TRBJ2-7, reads DVKVTQSSRYLVKRTGEKVFLECVQDMDHENMFWYRQDPGLGLRLIYFSYDVKMKEKGDIPEGYSVSREKKERFSLILESASTNQTSMYLCASSLGGRMEQYFGPGTRLTVT.

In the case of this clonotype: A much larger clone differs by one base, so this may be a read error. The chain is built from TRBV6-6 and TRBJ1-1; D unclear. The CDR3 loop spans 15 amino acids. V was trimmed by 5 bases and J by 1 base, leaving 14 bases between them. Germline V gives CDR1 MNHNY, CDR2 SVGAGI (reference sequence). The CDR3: CASSPPGDTNTEAFF. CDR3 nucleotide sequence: TGTGCCAGCAGTCCCCCAGGCGACACGAACACTGAAGCTTTCTTT.

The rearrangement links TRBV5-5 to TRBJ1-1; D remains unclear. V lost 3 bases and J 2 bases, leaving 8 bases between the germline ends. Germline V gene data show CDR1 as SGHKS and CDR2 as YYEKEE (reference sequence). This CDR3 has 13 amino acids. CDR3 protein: CASSWSINTEAFF. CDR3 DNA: TGTGCCAGCAGCTGGAGTATTAACACTGAAGCTTTCTTT.

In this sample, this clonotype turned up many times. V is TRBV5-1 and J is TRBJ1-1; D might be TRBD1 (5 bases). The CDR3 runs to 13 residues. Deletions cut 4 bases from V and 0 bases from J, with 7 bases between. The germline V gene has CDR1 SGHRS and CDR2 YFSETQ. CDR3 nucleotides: TGCGCCAGCAGCGACAGCATGAACACTGAAGCTTTCTTT. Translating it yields CASSDSMNTEAFF.

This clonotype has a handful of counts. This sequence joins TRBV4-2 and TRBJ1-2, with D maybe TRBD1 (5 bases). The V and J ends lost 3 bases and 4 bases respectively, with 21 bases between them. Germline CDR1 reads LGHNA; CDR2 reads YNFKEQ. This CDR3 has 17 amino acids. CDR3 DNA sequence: TGTGCCAGCAGCCAGGGAATAGGGGACCTCCCACCCTATGGCTACACCTTC. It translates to CASSQGIGDLPPYGYTF.

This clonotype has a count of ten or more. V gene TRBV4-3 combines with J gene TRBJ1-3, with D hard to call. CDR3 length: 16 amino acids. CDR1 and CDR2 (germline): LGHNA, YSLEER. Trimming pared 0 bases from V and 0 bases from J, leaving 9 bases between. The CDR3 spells CASSQDYPASGNTIYF. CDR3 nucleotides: TGCGCCAGCAGCCAAGATTACCCGGCCTCTGGAAACACCATATATTTT.

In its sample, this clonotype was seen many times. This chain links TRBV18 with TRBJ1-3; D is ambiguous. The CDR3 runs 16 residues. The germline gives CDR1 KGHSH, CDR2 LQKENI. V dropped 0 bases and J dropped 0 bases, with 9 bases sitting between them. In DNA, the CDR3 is TGTGCCAGCTCACCACCGGATACCAACTCTGGAAACACCATATATTTT. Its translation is CASSPPDTNSGNTIYF.

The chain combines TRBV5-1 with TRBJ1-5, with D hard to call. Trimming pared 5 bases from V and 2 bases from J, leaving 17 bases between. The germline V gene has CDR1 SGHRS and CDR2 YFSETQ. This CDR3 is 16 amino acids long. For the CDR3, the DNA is TGCGCCAGCAGGGGGATAAGGCGATTTGGCAATCAGCCCCAGCATTTT. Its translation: CASRGIRRFGNQPQHF.

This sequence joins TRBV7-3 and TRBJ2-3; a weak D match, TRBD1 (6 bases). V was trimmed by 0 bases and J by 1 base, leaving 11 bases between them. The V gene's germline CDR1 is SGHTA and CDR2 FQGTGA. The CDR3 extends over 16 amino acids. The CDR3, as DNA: TGTGCCAGCAGCTTAACGGGGGCAACAGGCACAGATACGCAGTATTTT. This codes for CASSLTGATGTDTQYF.

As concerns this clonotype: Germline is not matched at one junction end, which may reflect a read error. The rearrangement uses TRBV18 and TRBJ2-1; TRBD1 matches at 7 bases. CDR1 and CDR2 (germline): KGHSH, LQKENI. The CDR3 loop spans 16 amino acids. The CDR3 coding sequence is TGTGCCAGCTCACGCAAAGGGACAGCCCCCTACAATGAGCAGCTCTTC. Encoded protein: CASSRKGTAPYNEQLF.

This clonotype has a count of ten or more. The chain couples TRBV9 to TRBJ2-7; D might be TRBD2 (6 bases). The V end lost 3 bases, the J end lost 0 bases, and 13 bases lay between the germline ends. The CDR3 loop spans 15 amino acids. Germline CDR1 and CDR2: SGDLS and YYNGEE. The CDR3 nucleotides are TGTGCCAGCAGCGCTAGCGCAGGATACTCCTACGAGCAGTACTTC. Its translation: CASSASAGYSYEQYF.

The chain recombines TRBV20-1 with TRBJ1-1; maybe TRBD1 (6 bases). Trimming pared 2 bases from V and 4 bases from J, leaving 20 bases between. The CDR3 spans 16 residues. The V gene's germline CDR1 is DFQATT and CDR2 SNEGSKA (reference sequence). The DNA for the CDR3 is TGCAGTGCTAGAATGTCGGGCGGTTTAGGGGGCACTGAAGCTTTCTTT. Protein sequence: CSARMSGGLGGTEAFF.

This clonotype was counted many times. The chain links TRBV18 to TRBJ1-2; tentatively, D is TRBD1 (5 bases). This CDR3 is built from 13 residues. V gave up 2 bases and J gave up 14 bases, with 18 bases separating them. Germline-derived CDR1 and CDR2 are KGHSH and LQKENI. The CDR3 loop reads CASSPELMSGATF. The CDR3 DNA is TGTGCCAGCTCACCAGAACTAATGTCCGGGGCAACCTTC.

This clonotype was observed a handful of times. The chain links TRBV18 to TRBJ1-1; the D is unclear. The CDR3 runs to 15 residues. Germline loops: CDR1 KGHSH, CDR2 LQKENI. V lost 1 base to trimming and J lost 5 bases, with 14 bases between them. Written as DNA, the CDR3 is TGTGCCAGCTCACCACACGTAGAAGTGGGGACTGAAGCTTTCTTT. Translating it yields CASSPHVEVGTEAFF.

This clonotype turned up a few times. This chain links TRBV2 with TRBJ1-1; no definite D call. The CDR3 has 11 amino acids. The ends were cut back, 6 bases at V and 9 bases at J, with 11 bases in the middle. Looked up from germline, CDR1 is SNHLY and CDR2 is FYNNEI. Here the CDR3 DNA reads TGTGCCAGCAGCCCCCTTGAGAAAGCTTTCTTT. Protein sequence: CASSPLEKAFF.

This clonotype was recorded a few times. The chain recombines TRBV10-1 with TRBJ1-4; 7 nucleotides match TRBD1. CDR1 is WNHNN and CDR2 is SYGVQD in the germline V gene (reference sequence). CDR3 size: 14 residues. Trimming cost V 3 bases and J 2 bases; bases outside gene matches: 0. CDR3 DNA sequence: TGCGCCAGCAGTGACAGGGGGACTAATGAAAAACTGTTTTTT. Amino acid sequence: CASSDRGTNEKLFF.

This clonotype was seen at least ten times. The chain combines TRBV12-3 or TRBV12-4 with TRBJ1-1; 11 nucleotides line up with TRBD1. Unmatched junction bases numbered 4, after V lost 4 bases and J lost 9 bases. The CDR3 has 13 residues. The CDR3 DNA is TGTGCCAGCAGTTCGGGACAGGGGGTTCAAGCTTTCTTT. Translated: CASSSGQGVQAFF.

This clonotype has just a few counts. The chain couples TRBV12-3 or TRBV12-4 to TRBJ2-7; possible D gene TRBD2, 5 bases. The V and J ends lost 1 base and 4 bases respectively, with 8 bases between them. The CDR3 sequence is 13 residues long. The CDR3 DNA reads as TGTGCCAGCAGTTTAGGGGAGTGGTACGAGCAGTACTTC. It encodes CASSLGEWYEQYF.

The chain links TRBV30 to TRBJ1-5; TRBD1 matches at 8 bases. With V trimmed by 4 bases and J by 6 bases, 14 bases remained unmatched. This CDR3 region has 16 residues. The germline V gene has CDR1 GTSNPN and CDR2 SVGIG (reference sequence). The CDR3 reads CAWTWTRTGCSQPQHF. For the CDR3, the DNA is TGTGCCTGGACATGGACCCGGACAGGGTGCAGTCAGCCCCAGCATTTT. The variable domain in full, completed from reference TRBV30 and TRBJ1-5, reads SQTIHQWPATLVQPVGSPLSLECTVEGTSNPNLYWYRQAAGRGLQLLFYSVGIGQISSEVPQNLSASRPQDRQFILSSKKLLLSDSGFYLCAWTWTRTGCSQPQHFGDGTRLSIL.

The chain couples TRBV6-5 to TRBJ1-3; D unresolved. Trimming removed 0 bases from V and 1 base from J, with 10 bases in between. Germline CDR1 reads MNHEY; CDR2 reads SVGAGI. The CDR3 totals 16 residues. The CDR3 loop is CASSYSIVTSGNTIYF. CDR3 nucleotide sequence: TGTGCCAGCAGTTACTCGATCGTGACGTCTGGAAACACCATATATTTT.

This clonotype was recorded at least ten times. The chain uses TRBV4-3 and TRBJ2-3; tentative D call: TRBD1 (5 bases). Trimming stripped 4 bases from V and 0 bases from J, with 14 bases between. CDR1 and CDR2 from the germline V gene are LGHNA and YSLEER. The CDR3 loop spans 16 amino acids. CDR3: CASSPGGASSTDTQYF. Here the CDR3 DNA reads TGCGCCAGCAGCCCTGGTGGGGCCTCTAGCACAGATACGCAGTATTTT.

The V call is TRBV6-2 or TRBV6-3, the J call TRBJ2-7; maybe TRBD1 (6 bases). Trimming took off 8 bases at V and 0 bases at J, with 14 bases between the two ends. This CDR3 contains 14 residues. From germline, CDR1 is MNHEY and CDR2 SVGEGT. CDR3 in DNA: TGTGCCAGCGGTCAGGGGCGAAGCTCCTACGAGCAGTACTTC. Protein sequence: CASGQGRSSYEQYF.